This TCR beta chain was captured in a study of cytomegalovirus exposure and HLA in healthy donors. Whole-study findings and limits: Most TCR sequences showed up rarely, but some public TCRs showed up in many donors.

The germline V gene encodes CDR1 SGHTA and CDR2 FQGTGA. V lost 8 bases, J lost 3 bases, and 5 bases stayed unmatched. The CDR3 runs to 13 residues. This clone showed up just a few times. Antigen specificity is unknown. It was with 60 Vbeta and 13 Jbeta primers that the PCR ran. Clones were read by immunoSEQ multiplex PCR, and TCRdb kept only the in-frame ones, dropping some. The sample consists of roughly 130,000 clones, approximately 84% of them appearing once. Material for sequencing was PBMCs. The sequence was obtained from a middle-aged woman in good health and CMV-seronegative. The chain combines TRBV7-3 with TRBJ2-3; 7 nucleotides align to TRBD2. The CDR3 nucleotides read TGTGCCAGCTCCCCCGGGGGGACAGATACGCAGTATTTT. Translation gives CASSPGGTDTQYF.